This TCR beta chain was sequenced in a study of response to subunit inactivated influenza vaccine. A remark on this clonotype: Its matching antigen is unknown.

Germline CDR1 LGHNA, CDR2 YSLEER. V was trimmed by 5 bases and J by 10 bases, leaving 12 bases between them. This CDR3 contains 13 residues. Via MiXCR, TCRdb re-called the RT-PCR reads, giving one row per CDR3 protein. The sample lists about 580,000 distinct CDR3 sequences, 13% to 15% occurring once. Regarding the study as a whole: Each seasonal influenza vaccination recruits few new T cells, the authors suggested.

This clonotype was sampled from a man aged 50 or older who received an inactivated influenza vaccine. V gene TRBV4-3 combines with J gene TRBJ1-6; D gene uncertain. The sequencing used PBMCs from blood, collected about 11 days after vaccination. The chain's CDR3 is CASSAGRSSPLHF. The CDR3 DNA follows: TGCGCCAGCAGCGCTGGCAGGAGCTCACCCCTCCACTTT.